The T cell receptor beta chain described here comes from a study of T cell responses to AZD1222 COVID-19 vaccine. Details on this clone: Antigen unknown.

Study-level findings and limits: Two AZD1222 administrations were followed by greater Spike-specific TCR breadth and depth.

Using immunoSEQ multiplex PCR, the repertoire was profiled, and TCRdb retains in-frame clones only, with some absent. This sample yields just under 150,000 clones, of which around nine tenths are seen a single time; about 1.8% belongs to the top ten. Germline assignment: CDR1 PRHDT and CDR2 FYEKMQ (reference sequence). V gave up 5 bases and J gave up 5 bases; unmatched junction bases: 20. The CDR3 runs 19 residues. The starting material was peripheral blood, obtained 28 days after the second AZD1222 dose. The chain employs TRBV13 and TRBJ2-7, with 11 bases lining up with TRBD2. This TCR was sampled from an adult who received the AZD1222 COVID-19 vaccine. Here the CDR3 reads CASSPSFTYRVAGGHEQYF. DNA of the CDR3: TGTGCCAGCAGCCCCTCGTTTACCTACCGGGTAGCGGGAGGGCACGAGCAGTACTTC.